This paragraph reports one TCR beta chain. This specimen belongs to a study of blood T cell repertoires in COVID-19. For the study at large: Samples representing acute and convalescent COVID-19 were sourced from the United States, Italy and Spain. In each case, the material was cDNA or gDNA derived from T cells, B-cell-depleted T cells, or PBMCs.

Germline assignment: CDR1 LGHDT and CDR2 YNNKEL (reference sequence). This CDR3 contains 16 residues. V shed 8 bases and J 4 bases; nucleotides not matched to a gene: 11. As originally analysed: It was from reference gene primer amplification that nucleated cell counts were estimated. Here immunoSEQ multiplex PCR was the method, and the copy in TCRdb shows in-frame clones only, minus some. That table furnishes V, J and clone size, whereas the DNA furnished D and trimming. This table has some 100,000 clones, 75% to 90% appearing once. The clonotype comes from a human donor with active COVID-19. The donor label of this sample is uncertain. Sequences were obtained from peripheral blood. The rearrangement uses TRBV3-1 (or the pseudogene TRBV3-2) and TRBJ2-5; 12 bases agree with TRBD2. The CDR3 nucleotides are TGTGCCAGCCGCACCGGTGTACTAGCGGGAGGAGAGACCCAGTACTTC. Translation gives CASRTGVLAGGETQYF.